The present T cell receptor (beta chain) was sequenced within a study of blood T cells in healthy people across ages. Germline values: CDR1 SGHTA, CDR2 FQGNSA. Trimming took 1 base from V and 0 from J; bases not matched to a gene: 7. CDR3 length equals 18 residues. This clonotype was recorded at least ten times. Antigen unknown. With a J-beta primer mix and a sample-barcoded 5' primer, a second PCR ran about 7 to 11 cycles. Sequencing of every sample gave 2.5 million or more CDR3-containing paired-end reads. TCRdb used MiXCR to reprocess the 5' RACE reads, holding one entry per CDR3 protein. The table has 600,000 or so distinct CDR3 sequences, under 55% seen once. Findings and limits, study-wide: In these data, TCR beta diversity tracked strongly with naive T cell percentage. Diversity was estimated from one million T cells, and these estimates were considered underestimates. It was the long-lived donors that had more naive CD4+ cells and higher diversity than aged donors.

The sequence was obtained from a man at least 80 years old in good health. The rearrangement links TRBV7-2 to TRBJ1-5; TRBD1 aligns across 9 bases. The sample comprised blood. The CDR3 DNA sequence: TGTGCCAGCAGCTTAGAGGACAGGGGAATGTATAGCAATCAGCCCCAGCATTTT. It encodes CASSLEDRGMYSNQPQHF.